The T cell receptor (beta chain) described here comes from a study of CD4+ T cells in melanoma (dated by TCRdb to about 2022). As for the study more broadly: The study examined neoantigen-specific CD4+ T cells in human melanoma.

Donors were patients with melanoma. Receptor libraries were prepared by the immunoSEQ multiplex PCR assay. TCRdb mirrors the immuneACCESS table, restricted to in-frame sequences. Some clones are absent from its copies; in checked studies, under half trace to an unresolved V gene, and the reason for the others is unknown. The sample table shows 52,000 or so clones, and roughly two thirds are seen once. Of the sample, around 5% is held by the ten largest clones. As for this clone: Its antigen is currently not known. Base qualities are not provided; no much larger clone lies one nucleotide away.

The CDR3 covers 14 residues, taking in both the cysteine and the phenylalanine. The only DNA kept is the CDR3, 42 bases in frame from the first base. Based on the germline V gene, the CDR1 and CDR2 sequences are MNHEY and SVGAGI. The junction shows trimming of 5 bases on V and 1 base on J, plus 11 bases between the germline ends. What the study reported, not specific to this receptor: Neoantigen-specific CD4+ T cells in melanoma were reported to have a range of differentiation states. The report described a correlation between neoantigen-specific CD4+ T cells and the function of CD8+ T cells, macrophages and B cells.

The sequence is built from TRBV6-5 and TRBJ1-1; TRBD1 might be the D gene, on 5 matching bases. The receptor was isolated from a human donor with melanoma. Material: tumor tissue. The CDR3: CASSPGVENTEAFF. The DNA reads TGTGCCAGCAGTCCGGGGGTGGAGAACACTGAAGCTTTCTTT.